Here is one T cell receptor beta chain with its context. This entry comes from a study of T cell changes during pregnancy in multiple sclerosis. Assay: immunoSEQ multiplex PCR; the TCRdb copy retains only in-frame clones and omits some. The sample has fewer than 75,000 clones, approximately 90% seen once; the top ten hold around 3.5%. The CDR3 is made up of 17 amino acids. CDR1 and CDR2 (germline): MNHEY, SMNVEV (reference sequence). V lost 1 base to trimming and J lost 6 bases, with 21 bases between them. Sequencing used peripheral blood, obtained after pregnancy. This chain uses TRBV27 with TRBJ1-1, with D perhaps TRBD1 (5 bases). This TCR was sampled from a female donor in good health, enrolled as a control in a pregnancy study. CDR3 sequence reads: CASSLWAPDSYQSEAFF. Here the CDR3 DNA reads TGTGCCAGCAGTTTATGGGCGCCTGACAGTTACCAATCTGAAGCTTTCTTT.